This TCR beta chain was captured in a study of OX40 agonist ivuxolimab in advanced cancers. In regard to this clone: Its matching antigen is unknown.

Whole-study findings and limits: The expanded peripheral T cells' antigen specificity was not determined.

The V end lost 4 bases, the J end lost 2 bases, and 11 bases lay between the germline ends. The CDR3 has 14 residues. The V gene's germline CDR1 is MGHRA and CDR2 YSYEKL. Libraries were prepared by immunoSEQ multiplex PCR; TCRdb keeps only in-frame clonotypes and omits some of them. The sample carries some 100,000 clones, 84% recorded once. The clonotype comes from an adult with an advanced solid tumor such as melanoma, head and neck, liver or kidney cancer. The chain carries TRBV4-1 and TRBJ2-5, with no clear D. The input for sequencing was CD4+ or CD8+ T cells sorted from blood, taken in a trial of the OX40 agonist ivuxolimab. As DNA, the CDR3 is TGCGCCAGCAGCCGGACCCCGGGTCAAGAGACCCAGTACTTC. Amino acids: CASSRTPGQETQYF.